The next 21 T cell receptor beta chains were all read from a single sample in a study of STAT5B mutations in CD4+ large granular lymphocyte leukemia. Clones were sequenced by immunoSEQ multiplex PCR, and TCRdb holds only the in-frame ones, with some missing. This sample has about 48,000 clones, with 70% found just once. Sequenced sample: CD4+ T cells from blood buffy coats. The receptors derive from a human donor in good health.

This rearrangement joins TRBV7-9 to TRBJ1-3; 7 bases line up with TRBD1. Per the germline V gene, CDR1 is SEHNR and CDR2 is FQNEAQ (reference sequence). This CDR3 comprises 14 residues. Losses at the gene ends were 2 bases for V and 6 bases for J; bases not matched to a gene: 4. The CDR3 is CASSLLQGPNTIYF. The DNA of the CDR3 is TGTGCCAGCAGCTTATTACAGGGGCCAAACACCATATATTTT.

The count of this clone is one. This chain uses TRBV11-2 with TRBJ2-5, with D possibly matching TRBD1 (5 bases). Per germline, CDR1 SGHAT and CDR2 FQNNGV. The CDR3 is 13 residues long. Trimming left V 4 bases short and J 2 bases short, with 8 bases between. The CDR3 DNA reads TGTGCCAGCAGCTCCGACAGACAAGAGACCCAGTACTTC. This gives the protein CASSSDRQETQYF.

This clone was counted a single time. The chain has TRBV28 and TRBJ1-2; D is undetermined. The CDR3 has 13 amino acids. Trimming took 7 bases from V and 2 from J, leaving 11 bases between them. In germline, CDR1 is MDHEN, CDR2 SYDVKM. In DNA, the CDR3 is TGTGCCAGCAAGGCCACCGTAAACTATGGCTACACCTTC. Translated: CASKATVNYGYTF.

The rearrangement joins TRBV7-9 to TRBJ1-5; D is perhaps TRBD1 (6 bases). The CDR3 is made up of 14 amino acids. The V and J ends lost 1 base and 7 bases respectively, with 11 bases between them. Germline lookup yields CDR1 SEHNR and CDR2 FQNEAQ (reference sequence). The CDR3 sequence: CASSLEGGRQPQHF. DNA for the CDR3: TGTGCCAGCAGCTTAGAGGGGGGCAGGCAGCCCCAGCATTTT. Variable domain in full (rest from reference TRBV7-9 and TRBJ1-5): DTGVSQNPRHKITKRGQNVTFRCDPISEHNRLYWYRQTLGQGPEFLTYFQNEAQLEKSRLLSDRFSAERPKGSFSTLEIQRTEQGDSAMYLCASSLEGGRQPQHFGDGTRLSIL.

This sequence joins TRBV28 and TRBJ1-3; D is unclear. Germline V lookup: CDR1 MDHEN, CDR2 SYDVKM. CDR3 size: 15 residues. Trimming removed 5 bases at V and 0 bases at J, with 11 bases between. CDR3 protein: CASSTADISGNTIYF. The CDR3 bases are TGTGCCAGCAGTACCGCAGACATCTCTGGAAACACCATATATTTT.

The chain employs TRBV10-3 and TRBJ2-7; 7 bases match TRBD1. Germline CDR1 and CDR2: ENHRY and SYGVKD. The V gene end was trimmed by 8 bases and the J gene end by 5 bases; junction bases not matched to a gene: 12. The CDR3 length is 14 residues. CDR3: CAIGRWTGQDEQYV. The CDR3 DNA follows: TGTGCCATCGGGAGATGGACAGGCCAGGACGAGCAGTACGTC.

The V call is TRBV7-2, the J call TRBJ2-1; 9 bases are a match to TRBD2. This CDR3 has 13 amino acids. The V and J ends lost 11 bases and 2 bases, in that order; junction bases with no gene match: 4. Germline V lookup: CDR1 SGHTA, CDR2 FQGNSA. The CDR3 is CAGGLAAYNEQFF. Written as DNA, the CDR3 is TGTGCCGGGGGACTAGCTGCCTACAATGAGCAGTTCTTC.

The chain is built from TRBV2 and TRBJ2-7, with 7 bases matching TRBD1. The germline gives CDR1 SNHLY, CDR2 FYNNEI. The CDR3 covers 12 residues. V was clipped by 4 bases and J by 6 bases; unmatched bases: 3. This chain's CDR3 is CASSGQGGEQYF. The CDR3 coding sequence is TGTGCCAGCAGTGGACAGGGTGGCGAGCAGTACTTC.

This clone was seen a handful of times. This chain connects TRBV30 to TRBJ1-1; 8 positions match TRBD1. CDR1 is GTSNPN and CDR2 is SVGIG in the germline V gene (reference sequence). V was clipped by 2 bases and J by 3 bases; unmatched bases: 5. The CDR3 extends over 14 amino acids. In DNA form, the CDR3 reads TGTGCCTGGAGTTCAACAGGGGGTCACACTGAAGCTTTCTTT. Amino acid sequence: CAWSSTGGHTEAFF.

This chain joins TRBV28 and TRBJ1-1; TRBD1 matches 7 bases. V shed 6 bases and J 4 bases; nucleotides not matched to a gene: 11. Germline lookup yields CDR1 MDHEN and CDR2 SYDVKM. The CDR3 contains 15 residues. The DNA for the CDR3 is TGTGCCAGCAGCGGCGTTAGGGGGCTGGGCACTGAAGCTTTCTTT. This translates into CASSGVRGLGTEAFF.

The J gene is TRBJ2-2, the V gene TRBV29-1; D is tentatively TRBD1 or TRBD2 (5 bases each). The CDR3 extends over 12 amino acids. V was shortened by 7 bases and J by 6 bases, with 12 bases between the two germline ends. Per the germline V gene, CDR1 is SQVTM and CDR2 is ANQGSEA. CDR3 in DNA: TGCAGCGCGACCCCGGGGCCCGGGGAGCTGTTTTTT. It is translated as CSATPGPGELFF.

The CDR3, as DNA: TGTGCCAGCAGCTTAACTCCGAGTGGGGATACGCAGTATTTT. Translated: CASSLTPSGDTQYF. The J gene is TRBJ2-3, the V gene TRBV7-3; D call uncertain. The germline V gene has CDR1 SGHTA and CDR2 FQGTGA. V was shortened by 0 bases and J by 6 bases, with 10 bases between the two germline ends. CDR3 length equals 14 residues.

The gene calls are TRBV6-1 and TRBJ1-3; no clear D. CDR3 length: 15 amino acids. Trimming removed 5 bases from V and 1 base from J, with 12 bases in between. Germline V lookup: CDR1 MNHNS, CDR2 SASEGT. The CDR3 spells CASSRNSLSGNTIYF. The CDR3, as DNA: TGTGCCAGCAGTCGAAACAGCCTTTCTGGAAACACCATATATTTT.

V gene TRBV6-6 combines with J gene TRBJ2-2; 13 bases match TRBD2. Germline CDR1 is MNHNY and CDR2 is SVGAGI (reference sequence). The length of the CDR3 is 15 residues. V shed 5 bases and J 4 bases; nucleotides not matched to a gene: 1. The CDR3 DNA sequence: TGTGCCAGCAGTAGGACTAGCGGGGGCACCGGGGAGCTGTTTTTT. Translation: CASSRTSGGTGELFF.

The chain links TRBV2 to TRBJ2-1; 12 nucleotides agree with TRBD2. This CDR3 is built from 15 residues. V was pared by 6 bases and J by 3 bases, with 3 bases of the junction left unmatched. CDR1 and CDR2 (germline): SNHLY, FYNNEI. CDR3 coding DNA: TGTGCCAGCAGGGCACTAGCGGGGGGCTACAATGAGCAGTTCTTC. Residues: CASRALAGGYNEQFF. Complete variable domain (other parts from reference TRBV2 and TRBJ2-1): EPEVTQTPSHQVTQMGQEVILRCVPISNHLYFYWYRQILGQKVEFLVSFYNNEISEKSEIFDDQFSVERPDGSNFTLKIRSTKLEDSAMYFCASRALAGGYNEQFFGPGTRLTVL.

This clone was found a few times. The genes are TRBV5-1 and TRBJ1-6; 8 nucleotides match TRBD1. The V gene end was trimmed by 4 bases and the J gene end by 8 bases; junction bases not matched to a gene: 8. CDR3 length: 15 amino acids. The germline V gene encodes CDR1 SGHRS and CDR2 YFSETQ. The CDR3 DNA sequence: TGCGCCAGCAGCATGCAGGGGGCGCCTGATTCACCCCTCCACTTT. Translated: CASSMQGAPDSPLHF. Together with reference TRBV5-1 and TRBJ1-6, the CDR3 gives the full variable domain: KAGVTQTPRYLIKTRGQQVTLSCSPISGHRSVSWYQQTPGQGLQFLFEYFSETQRNKGNFPGRFSGRQFSNSRSEMNVSTLELGDSALYLCASSMQGAPDSPLHFGNGTRLTVT.

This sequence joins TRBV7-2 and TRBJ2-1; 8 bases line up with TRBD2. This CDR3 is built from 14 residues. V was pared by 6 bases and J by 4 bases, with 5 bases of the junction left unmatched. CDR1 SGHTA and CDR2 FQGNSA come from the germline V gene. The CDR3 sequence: CASRGLVSYNEQFF. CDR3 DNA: TGTGCCAGCAGGGGACTAGTCTCTTACAATGAGCAGTTCTTC. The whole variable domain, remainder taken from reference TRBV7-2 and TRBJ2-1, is GAGVSQSPSNKVTEKGKDVELRCDPISGHTALYWYRQSLGQGLEFLIYFQGNSAPDKSGLPSDRFSAERTGGSVSTLTIQRTQQEDSAVYLCASRGLVSYNEQFFGPGTRLTVL.

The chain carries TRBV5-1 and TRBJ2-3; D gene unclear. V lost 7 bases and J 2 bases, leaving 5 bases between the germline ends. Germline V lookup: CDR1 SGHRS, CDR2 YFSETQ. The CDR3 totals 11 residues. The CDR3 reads CASAFTDTQYF. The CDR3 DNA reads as TGCGCCAGCGCTTTCACAGATACGCAGTATTTT.

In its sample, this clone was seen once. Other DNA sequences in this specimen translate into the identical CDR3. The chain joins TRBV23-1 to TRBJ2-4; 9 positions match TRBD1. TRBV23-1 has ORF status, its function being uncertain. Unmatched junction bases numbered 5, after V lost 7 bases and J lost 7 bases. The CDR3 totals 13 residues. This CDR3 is CASTTGGWNIQYF. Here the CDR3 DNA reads TGCGCCAGCACTACAGGGGGCTGGAACATTCAGTACTTC.

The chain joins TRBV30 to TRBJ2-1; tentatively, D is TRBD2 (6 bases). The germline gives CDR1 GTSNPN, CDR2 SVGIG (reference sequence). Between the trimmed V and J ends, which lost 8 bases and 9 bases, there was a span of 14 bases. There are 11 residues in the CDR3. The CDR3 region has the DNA TGTGCCGGCTCATTGGGGGGTGAGCAGTTCTTC. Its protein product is CAGSLGGEQFF.

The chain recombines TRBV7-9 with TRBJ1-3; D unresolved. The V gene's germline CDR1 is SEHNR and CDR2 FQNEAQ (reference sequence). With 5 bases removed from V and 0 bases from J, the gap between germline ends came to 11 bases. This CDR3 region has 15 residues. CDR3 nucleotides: TGTGCCAGCAGCACCGACGGGAGCTCTGGAAACACCATATATTTT. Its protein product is CASSTDGSSGNTIYF.